These T cell receptor beta chains were read from a single sample in a study of beta chain features in type 1 diabetes. TCRdb's table, derived via immunoSEQ multiplex PCR, lists solely in-frame clones and lacks some. Found here are roughly 150,000 clones, about 8% of them singletons; the top ten hold 0.94%. Input material: central memory CD4+ T cells from blood. All receptors derive from a woman aged 35 to 49 with type 1 diabetes. The CDR3 runs from the conserved cysteine through the conserved F or W. A D gene is named only where the DNA matches it firmly. The size of a clone is reported for some rows only, either as once, few or many, or as a class for expanded clones.

size	V	D	J	DNA	CDR3
-	TRBV6-5	-	TRBJ1-5	TGTGCCAGCAGTCCGAGAGGCACAGGCTCTCGGCCCCAGCATTTT	CASSPRGTGSRPQHF
few	TRBV11-1	TRBD1	TRBJ1-1	TGTGCCAGCAGACGGGACAGGGACACTGAAGCTTTCTTT	CASRRDRDTEAFF
-	TRBV5-4	TRBD1	TRBJ1-4	TGTGCCAGCAGCCCCTCGACAGGGGGAGGTGAAAAACTGTTTTTT	CASSPSTGGGEKLFF
few	TRBV7-9	TRBD1	TRBJ1-3	TGTGCCAGCAGCTTGAGGACAGGGAGCGGAAACACCATATATTTT	CASSLRTGSGNTIYF
-	TRBV5-1	-	TRBJ1-6	TGCGCCAGCAGCTCCCGATCTACAGGGCAGGATTCACCCCTCCACTTT	CASSSRSTGQDSPLHF
-	TRBV5-4	TRBD1	TRBJ1-1	TGTGCCAGCAGCTCTAATACAGGGGTGGGCACTGAAGCTTTCTTT	CASSSNTGVGTEAFF
-	TRBV9	TRBD2	TRBJ2-1	TGTGCCAGCAGCGAGGGAGAGGGACTAGCGGGTTTGGGAGAGCAGTTCTTC	CASSEGEGLAGLGEQFF
-	TRBV18	-	TRBJ2-7	TGTGCCAGCTCACCTAACACAGCCAGATACTACGAGCAGTACTTC	CASSPNTARYYEQYF
few	TRBV5-4	-	TRBJ2-2	TGTGCCAGCAGCCTGAGGGACATAAGCGGGGAGCTGTTTTTT	CASSLRDISGELFF
few	TRBV10-2	-	TRBJ1-4	TGCGCCAGCAGTGCACAGGAAACTGAAAAACTGTTTTTT	CASSAQETEKLFF
-	TRBV9	TRBD2	TRBJ2-2	TGTGCCAGCAGCGCCTCCCGGGGACTACCCGGGGAGCTGTTTTTT	CASSASRGLPGELFF
few	TRBV5-4	TRBD2	TRBJ2-4	TGTGCCAGCAGCTTGGGAGGAAGCGGGAGGGACATTCAGTACTTC	CASSLGGSGRDIQYF
-	TRBV6-5	-	TRBJ1-1	TGTGCCAGCAGTTGGCTGGACAGCTCCACTGAAGCTTTCTTT	CASSWLDSSTEAFF
-	TRBV7-2	-	TRBJ2-7	TGTGCCAGCAGCTTAGTCAGGAACTACGAGCAGTACTTC	CASSLVRNYEQYF
few	TRBV11-2	-	TRBJ1-5	TGTGCCAGCAGCTTCAACAGGGATCAGCCCCAGCATTTT	CASSFNRDQPQHF
few	TRBV30	-	TRBJ1-1	TGTGCCTGGAGTGTACTTCCTCCAGGGAAGGTGAACACTGAAGCTTTCTTT	CAWSVLPPGKVNTEAFF
-	TRBV9	-	TRBJ2-2	TGTGCCAGCAGCGTAGATGTCGTCCTCCCCACCGGGGAGCTGTTTTTT	CASSVDVVLPTGELFF
-	TRBV5-4	TRBD1	TRBJ1-2	TGTGCCAGCAGCCGGGACAGCGGAAGGAATATGGGCGGCTACACCTTC	CASSRDSGRNMGGYTF
few	TRBV11-2	TRBD1	TRBJ2-2	TGTGCCAGCAGGAAGATTCTCGGACAGGGGGCACGAACCGGGGAGCTGTTTTTT	CASRKILGQGARTGELFF
-	TRBV30	-	TRBJ1-2	TGTGCCTGGAGTGTTAGGACAGACTATGGCTACACCTTC	CAWSVRTDYGYTF
-	TRBV9	TRBD1	TRBJ2-3	TGTGCCAGCCGGGACAGATTCACAGATACGCAGTATTTT	CASRDRFTDTQYF
-	TRBV5-4	TRBD1	TRBJ1-2	TGTGCCAGCAGCTGGACAGGGTATAACGGCTACACCTTC	CASSWTGYNGYTF
-	TRBV28	TRBD1	TRBJ1-5	TGTGCCAGCAGTCCAGGGGGACAGGGCGATCAGCCCCAGCATTTT	CASSPGGQGDQPQHF
-	TRBV18	-	TRBJ2-7	TGTGCCAGCTCACCAAACAGGGCGAATGAGCAGTACTTC	CASSPNRANEQYF
few	TRBV7-9	-	TRBJ1-6	TGTGCCAGCAGCTTAGACAGCAATAATTCACCCCTCCACTTT	CASSLDSNNSPLHF
few	TRBV7-6	TRBD1	TRBJ2-5	TGTGCCAGCAGCCTCCGACAGGGGGAGACCCAGTACTTC	CASSLRQGETQYF
-	TRBV18	-	TRBJ1-2	TGTGCCAGCTCACCACCGTCGGAGGGGAGGAGTGGCTACACCTTC	CASSPPSEGRSGYTF
many	TRBV30	TRBD2	TRBJ2-3	TGTGCCTGGAGTTCCCCTAGCGGTTACACAGATACGCAGTATTTT	CAWSSPSGYTDTQYF
few	TRBV11-2	-	TRBJ2-3	TGTGCCAGCAGCTCGACAGGAGGCACAGATACGCAGTATTTT	CASSSTGGTDTQYF
few	TRBV4-1	TRBD1	TRBJ1-2	TGCGCCAGCAGCCAAGATTGGGACAGTCGGCGCTATGGCTACACCTTC	CASSQDWDSRRYGYTF
-	TRBV30	-	TRBJ2-5	TGTGCCTGGGGGACGGGGCTAGCGAGGGAGACCCAGTACTTC	CAWGTGLARETQYF
-	TRBV4-1	-	TRBJ1-6	TGCGCCAGCAGCCAAGAAAATCGAGTTTCTTATAATTCACCCCTCCACTTT	CASSQENRVSYNSPLHF
-	TRBV6-5	TRBD1	TRBJ1-6	TGTGCCAGCAGTTCACGACAGGGAAGCTCACCCCTCCACTTT	CASSSRQGSSPLHF
-	TRBV5-4	TRBD1	TRBJ2-1	TGTGCCAGCAGCTTCGGACAGGGCCTTCGGGTGGAGCAGTTCTTC	CASSFGQGLRVEQFF
many	TRBV6-5	TRBD1	TRBJ2-5	TGTGCCAGCAGTCGGGACACAGGGGCGACCCAGTACTTC	CASSRDTGATQYF
few	TRBV13	TRBD1	TRBJ1-2	TGTGCCAGCAGCCATCCAGGGGGGCATGGCTACACCTTC	CASSHPGGHGYTF
few	TRBV4-2	-	TRBJ1-5	TGTGCCAGCAGCCAAGGTTCTGGGGAGGATCAGCCCCAGCATTTT	CASSQGSGEDQPQHF
-	TRBV28	-	TRBJ2-3	TGTGCCAGCAGTTTGGGAGGCGGAACCACAGATACGCAGTATTTT	CASSLGGGTTDTQYF
-	TRBV9	-	TRBJ2-3	TGTGCCAGCAGCCCGTCCGCGCGGGTCTTTAGCACAGATACGCAGTATTTT	CASSPSARVFSTDTQYF
many	TRBV5-1	TRBD2	TRBJ2-1	TGCGCCAGCAGCTTCAGCGGGGGGCCTTACAATGAGCAGTTCTTC	CASSFSGGPYNEQFF
few	TRBV4-2	-	TRBJ1-3	TGTGCCAGCAGCCAAGATCCGGGGGGAAACACCATATATTTT	CASSQDPGGNTIYF
-	TRBV28	TRBD1	TRBJ1-5	TGTGCCACCACACAGCCGGGACAGGGTTATCAGCCCCAGCATTTT	CATTQPGQGYQPQHF
-	TRBV5-4	TRBD1	TRBJ2-4	TGTGCCAGCAGCTTGGAAGGACAGGGGACTTTTCAGTACTTC	CASSLEGQGTFQYF
-	TRBV2	-	TRBJ2-3	TGTGCCAGCAGGGAGGAGGGGGATACGCAGTATTTT	CASREEGDTQYF
-	TRBV7-9	-	TRBJ2-1	TGTGCCAGCAGCTTAGGACAGAGGAATGAGCAGTTCTTC	CASSLGQRNEQFF
many	TRBV7-9	TRBD1	TRBJ2-6	TGTGCCAGCAGCCTGCACGGACAGGGCAGGGCGCGGGGGGCCAACGTCCTGACTTTC	CASSLHGQGRARGANVLTF
-	TRBV14	-	TRBJ1-2	TGTGCCAGCAGCCAGTACACCTGGGGGGATGGCTACACCTTC	CASSQYTWGDGYTF
few	TRBV5-1	-	TRBJ1-4	TGCGCCAGCAGCTCCCAGGGGAACAGCCAAGAAAAACTGTTTTTT	CASSSQGNSQEKLFF
few	TRBV19	-	TRBJ2-2	TGTGCCAGTAGTACCACAAGGGGCGGGGAGCTGTTTTTT	CASSTTRGGELFF
-	TRBV4-2	TRBD1	TRBJ1-1	TGTGCCAGCAGCCAAGAGAGGACAGGCGCCAACACTGAAGCTTTCTTT	CASSQERTGANTEAFF
-	TRBV5-1	-	TRBJ2-2	TGCGCCAGCAGCTTGGGGCAGGGTACGAACACCGGGGAGCTGTTTTTT	CASSLGQGTNTGELFF
-	TRBV25-1	-	TRBJ2-5	TGTGCCAGCAGTGAAGGGGGGGCAGCCTTTTGGGAGACCCAGTACTTC	CASSEGGAAFWETQYF
-	TRBV7-2	TRBD1	TRBJ1-6	TGTGCCAGCAGCTTGGGACAGGGTATAAGGACACCCCTCCACTTT	CASSLGQGIRTPLHF